The present T cell receptor beta chain was sequenced within a study of CD8+CD57+ T cells in acquired aplastic anemia (dated by TCRdb to between 2018 and 2020). General notes on the study: DNA extracted from sorted CD4+ and CD8+ cells had a mean of roughly 3.4 ug, with a range of about 0.18 to 27.4 ug. Healthy donor samples averaged around 9.8 million reads for CD4+ and fewer than 12 million for CD8+ cells. The research as a whole found: Around 30 CD8+ CDR3 sequences were shared between patients and controls but appeared highly expressed in patients and within their immunodominant clones. Patients and healthy controls showed no significant difference in CD8+ Simpson's diversity (P=0.060).

After removal of 6 bases from V and 6 bases from J, the junction retains 13 bases not matched to a gene. From its cysteine to its phenylalanine, the CDR3 spans 16 amino acids. Here the CDR3 DNA is all that survives: 48 bases in frame from base 1. Profiling of TCR beta VDJ combinations and CDR3 sequences used genomic DNA as the template. An Illumina HiSeq 2000 was used for TCR repertoire sequencing. The paper's data handling went like this. Repertoires were assessed using TRBV/TRBJ rearrangement plots, CDR3 size and DJ length profiles, and Simpson's diversity index. The immunodominant clone was defined as the most abundant DNA sequence in deep sequencing data. CDR3 amino acid sequences were screened for sharing across subjects and were compared with published repertoires and the VDJdb database. In TCRdb, the public reads were trimmed at Q25 with fastp and aligned with MiXCR, with productive beta chains retained. Each entry merges the rows of one CDR3 protein and shows their most common DNA and genes. The V and J calls were not made by the authors but by TCRdb's processing. This sample has some 200,000 distinct CDR3 sequences in its table, and approximately 60% of those were observed once. The top ten clones comprise less than 30% of the sample.

In this study, sorted CD4+ and CD8+ T cells from the blood of healthy subjects and of severe aplastic anemia patients had their TCR repertoires deep-sequenced. Ficoll-Paque density gradient centrifugation was used to isolate peripheral blood mononuclear cells. CD4+ and CD8+ T cells were sorted by FACS or magnetic beads before DNA extraction. Note on this clonotype: No antigen is known for it. Base quality data are lacking; no much larger clone is found one base away.

The V gene is TRBV12-3 or TRBV12-4 and the J gene is TRBJ2-7; TRBD1 agrees with 11 junctional bases. The source is a human donor in good health. The material sequenced was sorted CD4+, CD8+, or CD8+CD57+ T cells (not recorded which) from PBMCs. For the CDR3, the sequence is CASSSLGQGAHSEQYF. The nucleotides are TGTGCCAGCAGCTCCCTCGGACAGGGGGCGCATAGCGAGCAGTACTTC.